The clone carrying this TCR beta chain was counted once. The antigen is not known. Researchers ran the PCR with 60 Vbeta and 13 Jbeta primers. This table comes from immunoSEQ multiplex PCR, and its TCRdb copy is limited to in-frame clones, with some not included. The table includes around 130,000 clones, roughly four fifths detected once. This specimen comes from a study of cytomegalovirus exposure and HLA in healthy donors. Broader study findings: The investigators catalogued some 160 TCR beta chains as cytomegalovirus-associated. HLA alleles showed associations with fewer than 20,000 TCR beta sequences in a later analysis, at a 0.05 false discovery rate. Productive rates of about 90% or about 30% were seen for most TCR beta V segments in an earlier analysis.

The V and J ends lost 3 bases and 3 bases respectively, with 11 bases between them. From germline, CDR1 is MNHEY and CDR2 SVGAGI. The CDR3 runs 14 residues. Material for sequencing was PBMCs. The rearrangement joins TRBV6-5 to TRBJ2-5; a weak D match, TRBD1 (5 bases). The sequence derives from a girl aged 2 to 9 in good health and CMV-seronegative. CDR3 sequence (DNA): TGTGCCAGCAGTTATTTTGACAGTAAAGAGACCCAGTACTTC. Amino acids: CASSYFDSKETQYF.